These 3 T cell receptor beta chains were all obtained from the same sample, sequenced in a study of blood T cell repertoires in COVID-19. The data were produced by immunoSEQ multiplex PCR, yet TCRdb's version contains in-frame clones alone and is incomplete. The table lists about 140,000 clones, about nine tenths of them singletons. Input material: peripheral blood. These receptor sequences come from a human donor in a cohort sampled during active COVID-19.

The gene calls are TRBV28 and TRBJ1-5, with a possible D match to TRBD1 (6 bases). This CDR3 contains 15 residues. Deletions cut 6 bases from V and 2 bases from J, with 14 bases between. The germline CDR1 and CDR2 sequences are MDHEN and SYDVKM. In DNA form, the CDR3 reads TGTGCCAGCAGGAAGCAGGGGTTGGGCAATCAGCCCCAGCATTTT. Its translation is CASRKQGLGNQPQHF.

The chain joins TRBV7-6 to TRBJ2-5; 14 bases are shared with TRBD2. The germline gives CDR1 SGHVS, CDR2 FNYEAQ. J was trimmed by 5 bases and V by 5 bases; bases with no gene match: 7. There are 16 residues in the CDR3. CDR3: CASSRGTSGGGETQYF. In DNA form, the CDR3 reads TGTGCCAGCAGCCGCGGGACTAGCGGGGGCGGGGAGACCCAGTACTTC.

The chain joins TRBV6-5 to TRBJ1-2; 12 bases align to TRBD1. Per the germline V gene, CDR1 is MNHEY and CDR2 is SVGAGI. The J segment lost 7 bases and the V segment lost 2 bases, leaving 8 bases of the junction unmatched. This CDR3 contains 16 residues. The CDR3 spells CASSYGTGTGGSGYTF. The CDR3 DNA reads TGTGCCAGCAGTTACGGGACTGGGACAGGGGGCTCTGGCTACACCTTC.